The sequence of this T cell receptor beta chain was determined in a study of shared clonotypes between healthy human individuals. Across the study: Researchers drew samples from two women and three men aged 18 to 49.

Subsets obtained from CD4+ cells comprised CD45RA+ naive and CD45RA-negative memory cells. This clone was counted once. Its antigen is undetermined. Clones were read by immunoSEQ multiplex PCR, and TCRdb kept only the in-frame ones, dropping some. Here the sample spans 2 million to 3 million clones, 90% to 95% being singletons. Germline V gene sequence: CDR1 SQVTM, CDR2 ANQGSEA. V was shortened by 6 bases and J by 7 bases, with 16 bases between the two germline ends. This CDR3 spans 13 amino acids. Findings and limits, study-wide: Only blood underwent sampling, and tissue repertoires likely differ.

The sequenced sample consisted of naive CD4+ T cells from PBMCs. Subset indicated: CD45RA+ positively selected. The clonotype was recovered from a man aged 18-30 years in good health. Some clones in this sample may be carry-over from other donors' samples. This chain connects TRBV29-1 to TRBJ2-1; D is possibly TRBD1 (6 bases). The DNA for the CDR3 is TGCAGCGTACTCAGGGGAGTAGGGAATGAGCAGTTCTTC. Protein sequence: CSVLRGVGNEQFF.